This entry lists 2 T cell receptor beta chains sequenced from one sample in a study of T cell responses to AZD1222 COVID-19 vaccine. Profiled with immunoSEQ multiplex PCR; TCRdb holds only in-frame clones, not every one. Found here are some 120,000 clones, 94% of them singletons; the top ten hold approximately 6.3%. Sequencing used peripheral blood, obtained on day 0 of AZD1222 vaccination. These receptors originate from an adult in good health.

The chain joins TRBV7-8 to TRBJ2-2; D uncertain. Germline values: CDR1 SGHVS, CDR2 FQNEAQ. V gave up 0 bases and J gave up 7 bases, with 6 bases separating them. The CDR3 is 13 amino acids. This CDR3 reads CASSLAAGGELFF. The CDR3 DNA sequence: TGTGCCAGCAGCTTAGCAGCTGGCGGGGAGCTGTTTTTT. Based on the CDR3 plus reference TRBV7-8 and TRBJ2-2, the full variable domain is GAGVSQSPRYKVAKRGQDVALRCDPISGHVSLFWYQQALGQGPEFLTYFQNEAQLDKSGLPSDRFFAERPEGSVSTLKIQRTQQEDSAVYLCASSLAAGGELFFGEGSRLTVL.

In its sample, this clone was seen once. The chain uses TRBV10-3 and TRBJ2-7; 10 bases agree with TRBD1. The CDR3 loop spans 13 amino acids. Germline-derived CDR1 and CDR2 are ENHRY and SYGVKD. V dropped 3 bases and J dropped 6; count of bases not matched to a gene: 2. Written as DNA, the CDR3 is TGTGCCATCAGTGATGGACAGGGGGGCGAGCAGTACTTC. Translated: CAISDGQGGEQYF.